The clone carrying this T cell receptor (beta chain) occurred once. Its antigen is as yet unknown. The CDR3 extends over 13 amino acids. The germline V gene encodes CDR1 MNHEY and CDR2 SMNVEV (reference sequence). The V and J ends lost 3 bases and 2 bases, in that order; junction bases with no gene match: 1. The data originate from a study of T cell responses to AZD1222 COVID-19 vaccine. Study findings and constraints: Of spike-specific TCRs, nearly half reportedly target regions left unmutated in variants. Donors were mostly white British, more females; clonal diversity possibly underestimated.

Libraries were prepared by immunoSEQ multiplex PCR; TCRdb keeps only in-frame clonotypes and omits some of them. Among over 130,000 clones, 90% to 95% were seen once, and the ten largest hold roughly 3.6%. This TCR came from an adult who received the AZD1222 COVID-19 vaccine. The sequences come from peripheral blood, collected 28 days after the second AZD1222 dose. This chain joins TRBV27 and TRBJ2-7, with TRBD2 matching 7 bases. CDR3 residues: CASSFGTTYEQYF. The CDR3 nucleotides read TGTGCCAGCAGTTTCGGGACTACCTACGAGCAGTACTTC.